This T cell receptor (beta chain) was found in a study of CD8+ T cells in alopecia areata listed by TCRdb under 2018. In the study overall: Treated patients were enrolled in an open-label pilot trial of oral tofacitinib at 5 to 10 mg twice daily for moderate-to-severe alopecia areata. Patients stayed on tofacitinib for 6 to 18 months and then had 6 months of follow-up off drug so that delayed response and recurrence could be assessed. The SALT score, which quantifies the percentage of affected scalp surface area, was used to measure disease severity in treated patients. The study used high-throughput TCRbeta sequencing to examine T cell clonal expansion in alopecia areata, in both the C3H/HeJ mouse model and human patients. Scalp tissue and sorted CD4+ and CD8+ peripheral blood T cells from patchy and totalis/universalis alopecia areata patients and from healthy controls were covered by human TCRbeta sequencing. Tofacitinib-treated patients had biopsies at baseline and at 4 and 24 weeks of treatment, with a later scalp biopsy in several patients. Clonality in the scalp was compared among normal scalp (n=4), patchy alopecia areata scalp (n=8), and alopecia totalis/universalis scalp (n=8). RNA was obtained with the PAXgene miRNA kit for fixed scalp, the miRNeasy kit for PBMCs, and the RNeasy kit for mouse skin. Amplification of TCRbeta CDR3 regions was done by immunoSEQ multiplex PCR using 35 Vbeta forward primers and 13 Jbeta reverse primers.

Receptor amplification or capture employed the immunoSEQ multiplex PCR assay. For TCR sequencing, RNA was extracted from every sample and reverse transcribed into cDNA to serve as template. First-strand cDNA was synthesized with SuperScript III using a 2:1 mix of oligo-dT and random hexamers. A synthetic immune receptor repertoire was used to assess amplification bias, and residual bias was removed computationally. The study's processing was this. Raw reads were preprocessed to remove errors, and CDR3 was defined by IMGT conventions from the conserved cysteine to phenylalanine. Clonality was computed as 1 minus the Shannon entropy, with the entropy normalized by log2 of the number of productive unique TCRs. Whether each scalp clone was CD4 or CD8 was inferred by checking scalp TCRbeta sequences against the CD4 and CD8 repertoires from sorted blood. What TCRdb holds here is the immuneACCESS table cut down to in-frame rearrangements. Part of the clones is not present; checked against another copy, under half of the missing clones reflect an unresolved V gene, and the others are unexplained. D and trimming were read from the DNA, whereas the V and J calls and clone size are those reported in that table. The sample yields more than 150,000 clones; about half were counted once. Jointly, the top ten make up around 10% of the sample.

The CDR3, cysteine through phenylalanine, is 14 amino acids long. The only DNA kept is the CDR3, 42 bases in frame from the first base. The V end loses 8 bases and the J end loses 6 bases, and a stretch of 20 bases separates them. From a lookup of the germline V gene (reference sequence), CDR1 and CDR2 are MNHEY and SMNVEV. The sample's treatment or condition, from its label and the paper: oral pan-JAK inhibitor, 5-10 mg twice daily. From alopecia areata patients, peripheral blood was collected along with lesional scalp punch biopsies. PBMCs were separated by density centrifugation and stained for CD3, CD4 and CD8, after which CD4+ and CD8+ T cells were sorted on a FACSAria. This clone was observed a few times. Its target antigen remains unknown. No quality values exist for individual bases; no much larger clone is one base distant. Study-wide findings and limitations: During tofacitinib treatment, many expanded lesional clones stuck around in both scalp and blood, and this persistence may partly explain why relapse happens after treatment is stopped. Because the treated cohort was small and had just a single nonresponder, larger studies are needed to establish links between baseline CD8+ expansion and response. Tofacitinib significantly decreased scalp clonality and the number of expanded CD8+ clones among the top 100 scalp clones. Compared with mice, TCR sequences shared between patients were less clear, possibly partly because of HLA diversity across the patient population. Lesional scalp, especially in alopecia totalis/universalis, showed higher clonality and more expanded CD8+ clones than normal scalp, suggesting antigenic drive. Unlike mouse skin, where gammadelta T cells dominate, normal human skin contains resident alphabeta T cells that get sequenced too, which complicates analysis of the scalp TCR repertoire.

The chain is assembled from TRBV27 and TRBJ2-7; TRBD2 is perhaps the D gene, given 6 matching bases. This sequence was found in a human donor with alopecia areata. The sample was CD8+ T cells sorted from blood, taken at week 52, from a patient treated with tofacitinib. The DNA sequence reads TGTGCCAGCTCTAATACCGGGACTCTCCTCGAGCAGTACTTC. This encodes CASSNTGTLLEQYF.